What follows are 8 T cell receptor beta chains derived from one specimen sequenced in a study of blood T cell repertoires in COVID-19. Sequenced by immunoSEQ multiplex PCR; TCRdb stores in-frame clones only, minus some. This table holds some 270,000 clones, roughly 90% found once. Sequencing was performed on PBMCs or T cells enriched from blood (not recorded which). The source is a woman aged 40 to 49 who had recovered from COVID-19.

The V call is TRBV6-5, the J call TRBJ1-2, with D perhaps matching TRBD1 (5 bases). Germline V lookup: CDR1 MNHEY, CDR2 SVGAGI. The length of the CDR3 is 14 residues. Trimming took off 6 bases at V and 3 bases at J, with 14 bases between the two ends. The CDR3 reads CASRPIGVHYGYTF. Here the CDR3 DNA reads TGTGCCAGCAGACCGATAGGGGTGCACTATGGCTACACCTTC.

The rearrangement joins TRBV5-8 to TRBJ2-3, with 9 bases aligning to TRBD2. CDR1 is SGHTS, CDR2 YDEGEE, per germline. The J segment lost 2 bases and the V segment lost 1 base, leaving 8 bases of the junction unmatched. CDR3 length: 17 residues. CDR3 residues: CASSLSSGSFLTDTQYF. CDR3 coding DNA: TGTGCCAGCAGCTTGAGTAGCGGGAGCTTCCTCACAGATACGCAGTATTTT.

The chain has TRBV7-2 and TRBJ2-1; D gene uncertain. V lost 5 bases and J lost 6, with 11 bases in between. The CDR3 sequence is 13 residues long. The V gene's germline CDR1 is SGHTA and CDR2 FQGNSA. The CDR3 loop is CASSISVTNEQFF. The CDR3 bases are TGTGCCAGCAGCATCAGTGTCACCAATGAGCAGTTCTTC.

V gene TRBV24-1 combines with J gene TRBJ2-3; D possibly corresponds to TRBD1 (6 bases). Germline CDR1 is KGHDR and CDR2 is SFDVKD. The CDR3 extends over 17 amino acids. The V gene lost 4 bases and the J gene lost 3 bases, with 19 bases spanning the gap. The DNA of the CDR3 is TGTGCCACCAGTGAACCTGGGGACCCGAGGGGGACAGATACGCAGTATTTT. This gives the protein CATSEPGDPRGTDTQYF.

This chain links TRBV2 with TRBJ2-5, with D possibly matching TRBD2 (7 bases). Germline V gene data show CDR1 as SNHLY and CDR2 as FYNNEI. The length of the CDR3 is 14 residues. V lost 6 bases and J lost 4, with 15 bases in between. The CDR3 nucleotides are TGTGCCAGCAGCGCGACTAGCAGGGGAGAGACCCAGTACTTC. It specifies CASSATSRGETQYF.

The table lists this clone with a few counts. This rearrangement joins TRBV5-1 to TRBJ2-5, with D unresolved. CDR1 and CDR2 from the germline V gene are SGHRS and YFSETQ. The CDR3 consists of 13 residues. V was shortened by 4 bases and J by 5 bases, with 12 bases between the two germline ends. The CDR3 nucleotides are TGCGCCAGCAGCCGTTCATCTCAGGAGACCCAGTACTTC. Its protein product is CASSRSSQETQYF.

The genes are TRBV4-2 and TRBJ1-6; D may be TRBD1 (5 bases). The CDR3 sequence is 16 residues long. The V and J ends lost 1 base and 9 bases respectively, with 16 bases between them. Germline V gene lookup returns CDR1 LGHNA and CDR2 YNFKEQ. The CDR3 nucleotides read TGTGCCAGCAGCCAAGGCGGGGGAAAATTTGGTTCACCCCTCCACTTT. This encodes CASSQGGGKFGSPLHF.

The V call is TRBV5-1, the J call TRBJ2-3; D unclear. CDR1 and CDR2 from the germline V gene are SGHRS and YFSETQ. V was trimmed by 0 bases and J by 1 base, leaving 6 bases between them. CDR3 length: 14 residues. This chain's CDR3 is CASSLEAGTDTQYF. The CDR3 DNA is TGCGCCAGCAGCTTGGAGGCGGGCACAGATACGCAGTATTTT.